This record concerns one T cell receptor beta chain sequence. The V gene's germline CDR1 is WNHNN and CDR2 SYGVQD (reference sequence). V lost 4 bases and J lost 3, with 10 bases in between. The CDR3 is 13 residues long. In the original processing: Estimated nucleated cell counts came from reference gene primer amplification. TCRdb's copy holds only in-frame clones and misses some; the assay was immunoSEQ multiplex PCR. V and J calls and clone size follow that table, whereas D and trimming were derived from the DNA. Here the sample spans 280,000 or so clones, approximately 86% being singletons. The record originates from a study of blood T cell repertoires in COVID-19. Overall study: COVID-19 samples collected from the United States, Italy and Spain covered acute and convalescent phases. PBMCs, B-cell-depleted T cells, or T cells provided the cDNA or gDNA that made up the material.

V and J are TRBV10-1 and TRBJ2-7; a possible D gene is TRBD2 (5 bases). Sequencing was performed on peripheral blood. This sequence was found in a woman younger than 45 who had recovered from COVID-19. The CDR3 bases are TGCGCCAGCAGTGTGCTTGGAGGCTACGAGCAGTACTTC. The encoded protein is CASSVLGGYEQYF.